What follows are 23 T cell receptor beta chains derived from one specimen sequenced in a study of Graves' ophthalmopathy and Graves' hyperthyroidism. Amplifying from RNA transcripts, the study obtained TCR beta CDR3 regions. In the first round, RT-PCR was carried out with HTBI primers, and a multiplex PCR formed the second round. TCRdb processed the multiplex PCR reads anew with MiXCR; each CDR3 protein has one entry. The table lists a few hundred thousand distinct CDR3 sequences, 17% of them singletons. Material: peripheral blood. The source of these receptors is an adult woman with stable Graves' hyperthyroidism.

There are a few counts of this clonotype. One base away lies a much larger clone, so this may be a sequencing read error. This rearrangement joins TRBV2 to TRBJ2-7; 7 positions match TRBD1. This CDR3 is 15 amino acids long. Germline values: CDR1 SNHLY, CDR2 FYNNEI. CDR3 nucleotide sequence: TGTGCCAACAGTCCAAGTCAAGGGGGCTGGGACGAGCAGTACTTC. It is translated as CANSPSQGGWDEQYF.

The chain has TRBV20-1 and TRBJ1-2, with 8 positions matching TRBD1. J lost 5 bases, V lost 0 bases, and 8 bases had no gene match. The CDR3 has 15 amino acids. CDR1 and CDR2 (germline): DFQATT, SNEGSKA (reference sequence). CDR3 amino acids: CSARDPGQGPYGYTF. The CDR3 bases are TGCAGTGCTAGAGACCCAGGACAGGGACCATATGGCTACACCTTC.

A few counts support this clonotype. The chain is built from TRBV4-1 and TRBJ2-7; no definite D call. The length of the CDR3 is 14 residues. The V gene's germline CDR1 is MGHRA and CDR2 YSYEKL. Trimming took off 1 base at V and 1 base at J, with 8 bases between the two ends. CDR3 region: CASSQAPLSYEQYF. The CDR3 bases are TGCGCCAGCAGCCAAGCTCCCCTATCCTACGAGCAGTACTTC.

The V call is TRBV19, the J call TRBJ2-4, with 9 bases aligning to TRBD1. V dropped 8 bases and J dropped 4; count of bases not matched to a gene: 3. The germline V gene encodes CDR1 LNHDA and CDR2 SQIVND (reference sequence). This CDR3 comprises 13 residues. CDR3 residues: CASRDRVKNIQYF. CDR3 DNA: TGTGCCAGTCGGGACAGGGTAAAAAACATTCAGTACTTC.

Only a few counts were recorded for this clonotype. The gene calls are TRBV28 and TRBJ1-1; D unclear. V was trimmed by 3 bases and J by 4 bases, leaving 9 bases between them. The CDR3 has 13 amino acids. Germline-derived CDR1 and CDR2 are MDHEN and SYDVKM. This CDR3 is CASSFLGPTEAFF. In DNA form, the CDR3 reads TGTGCCAGCAGTTTCCTAGGGCCCACTGAAGCTTTCTTT. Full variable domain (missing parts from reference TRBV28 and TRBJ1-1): DVKVTQSSRYLVKRTGEKVFLECVQDMDHENMFWYRQDPGLGLRLIYFSYDVKMKEKGDIPEGYSVSREKKERFSLILESASTNQTSMYLCASSFLGPTEAFFGQGTRLTVV.

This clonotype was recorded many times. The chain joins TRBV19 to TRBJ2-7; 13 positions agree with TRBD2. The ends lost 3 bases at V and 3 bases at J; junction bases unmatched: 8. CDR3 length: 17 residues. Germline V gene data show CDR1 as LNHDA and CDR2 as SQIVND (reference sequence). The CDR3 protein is CASSIKGLAGMFYEQYF. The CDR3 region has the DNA TGTGCCAGTAGTATCAAGGGACTAGCGGGAATGTTCTACGAGCAGTACTTC.

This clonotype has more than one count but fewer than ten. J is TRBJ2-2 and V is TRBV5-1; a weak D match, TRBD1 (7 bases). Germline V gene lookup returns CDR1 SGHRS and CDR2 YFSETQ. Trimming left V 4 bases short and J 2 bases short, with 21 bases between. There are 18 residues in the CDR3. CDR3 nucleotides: TGCGCCAGCAGCCACTTACCCGTCAGGGGGGCCAACACCGGGGAGCTGTTTTTT. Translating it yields CASSHLPVRGANTGELFF.

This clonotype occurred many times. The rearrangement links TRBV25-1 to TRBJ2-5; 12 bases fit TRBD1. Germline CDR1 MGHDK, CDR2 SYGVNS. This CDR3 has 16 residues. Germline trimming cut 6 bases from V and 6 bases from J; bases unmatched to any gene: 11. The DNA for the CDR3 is TGTGCCAGCAGCCTCCCGGGACAGGGGGCGCTTCAGACCCAGTACTTC. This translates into CASSLPGQGALQTQYF. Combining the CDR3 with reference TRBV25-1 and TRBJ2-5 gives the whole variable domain EADIYQTPRYLVIGTGKKITLECSQTMGHDKMYWYQQDPGMELHLIHYSYGVNSTEKGDLSSESTVSRIRTEHFPLTLESARPSHTSQYLCASSLPGQGALQTQYFGPGTRLLVL.

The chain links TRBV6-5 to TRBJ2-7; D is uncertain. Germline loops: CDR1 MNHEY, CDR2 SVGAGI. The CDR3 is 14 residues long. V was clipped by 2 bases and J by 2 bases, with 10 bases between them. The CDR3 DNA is TGTGCCAGCAGTTACCGAGCAATTCCCTACGAGCAGTACTTC. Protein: CASSYRAIPYEQYF.

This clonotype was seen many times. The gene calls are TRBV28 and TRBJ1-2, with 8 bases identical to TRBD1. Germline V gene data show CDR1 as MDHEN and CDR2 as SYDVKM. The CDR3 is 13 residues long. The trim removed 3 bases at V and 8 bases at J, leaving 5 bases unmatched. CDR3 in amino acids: CASSFQGASGYTF. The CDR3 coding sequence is TGTGCCAGCAGTTTTCAGGGGGCGTCGGGCTACACCTTC.

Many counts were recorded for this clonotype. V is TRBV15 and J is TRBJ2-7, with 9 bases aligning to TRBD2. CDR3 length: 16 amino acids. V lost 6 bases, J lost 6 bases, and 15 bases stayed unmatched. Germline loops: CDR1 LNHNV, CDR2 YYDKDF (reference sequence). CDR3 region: CATSHLAGLRTGEQYF. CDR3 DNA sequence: TGTGCCACCAGTCACCTAGCGGGACTTCGGACGGGCGAGCAGTACTTC.

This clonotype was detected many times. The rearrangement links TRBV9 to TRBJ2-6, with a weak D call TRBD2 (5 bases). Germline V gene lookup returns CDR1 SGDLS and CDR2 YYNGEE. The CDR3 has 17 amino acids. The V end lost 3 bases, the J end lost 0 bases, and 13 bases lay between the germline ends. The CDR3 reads CASSARTLSSGANVLTF. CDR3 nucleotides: TGTGCCAGCAGCGCTCGGACTCTGAGCTCTGGGGCCAACGTCCTGACTTTC.

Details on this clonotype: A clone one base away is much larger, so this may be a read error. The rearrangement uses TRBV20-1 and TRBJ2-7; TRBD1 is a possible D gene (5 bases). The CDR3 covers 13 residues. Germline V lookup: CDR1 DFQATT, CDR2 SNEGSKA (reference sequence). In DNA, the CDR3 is TGCAGTGCTACTAAGGACAACTCCTACGAGCAGTGCTTC. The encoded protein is CSATKDNSYEQCF.

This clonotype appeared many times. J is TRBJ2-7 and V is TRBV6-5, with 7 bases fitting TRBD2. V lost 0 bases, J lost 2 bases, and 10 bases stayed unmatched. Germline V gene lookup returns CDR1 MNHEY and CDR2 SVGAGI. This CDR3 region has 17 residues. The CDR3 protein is CASSYSSLAVSTYEQYF. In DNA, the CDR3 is TGTGCCAGCAGTTACTCGAGTCTAGCGGTATCTACCTACGAGCAGTACTTC.

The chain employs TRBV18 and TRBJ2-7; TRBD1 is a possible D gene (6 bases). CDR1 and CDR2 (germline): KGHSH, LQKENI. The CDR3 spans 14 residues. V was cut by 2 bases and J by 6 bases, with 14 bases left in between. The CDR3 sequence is CASSPSGQSSEQYF. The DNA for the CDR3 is TGTGCCAGCTCACCATCGGGACAAAGTAGCGAGCAGTACTTC.

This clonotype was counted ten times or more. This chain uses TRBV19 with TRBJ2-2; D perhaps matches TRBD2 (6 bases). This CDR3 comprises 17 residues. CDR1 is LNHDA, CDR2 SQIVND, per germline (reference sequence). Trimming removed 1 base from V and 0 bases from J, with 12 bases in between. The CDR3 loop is CASSIGVGSANTGELFF. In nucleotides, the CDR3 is TGTGCCAGTAGTATAGGGGTCGGGAGCGCGAACACCGGGGAGCTGTTTTTT.

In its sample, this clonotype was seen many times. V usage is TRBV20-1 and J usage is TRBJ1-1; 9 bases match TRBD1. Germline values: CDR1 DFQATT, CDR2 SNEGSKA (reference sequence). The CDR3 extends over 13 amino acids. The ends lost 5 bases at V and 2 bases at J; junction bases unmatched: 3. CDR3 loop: CSAVQGANTEAFF. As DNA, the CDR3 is TGCAGTGCTGTACAGGGGGCCAACACTGAAGCTTTCTTT.

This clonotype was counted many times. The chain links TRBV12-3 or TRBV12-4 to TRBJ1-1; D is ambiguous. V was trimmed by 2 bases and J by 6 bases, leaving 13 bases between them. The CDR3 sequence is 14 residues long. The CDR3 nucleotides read TGTGCCAGCAGTTTAAAGATCAGCATCCCTGAAGCTTTCTTT. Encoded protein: CASSLKISIPEAFF.

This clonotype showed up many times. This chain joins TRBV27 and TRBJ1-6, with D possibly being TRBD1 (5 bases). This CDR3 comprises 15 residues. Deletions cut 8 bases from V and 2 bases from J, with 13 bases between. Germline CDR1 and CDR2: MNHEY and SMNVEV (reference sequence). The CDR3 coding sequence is TGTGCCAGCTCCCCGGGGCAGACCTATAATTCACCCCTCCACTTT. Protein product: CASSPGQTYNSPLHF.

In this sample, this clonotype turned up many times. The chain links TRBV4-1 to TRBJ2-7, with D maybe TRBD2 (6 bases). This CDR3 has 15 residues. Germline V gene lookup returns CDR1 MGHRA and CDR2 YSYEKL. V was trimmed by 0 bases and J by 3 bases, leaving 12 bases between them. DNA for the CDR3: TGCGCCAGCAGCCAAGATCGGGGGAGATTCTACGAGCAGTACTTC. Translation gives CASSQDRGRFYEQYF.

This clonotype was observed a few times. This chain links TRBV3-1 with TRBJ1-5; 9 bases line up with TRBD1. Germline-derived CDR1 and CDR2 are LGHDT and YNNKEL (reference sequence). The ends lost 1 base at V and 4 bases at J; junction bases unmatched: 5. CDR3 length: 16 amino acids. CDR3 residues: CASSQAGTGRNQPQHF. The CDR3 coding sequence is TGTGCCAGCAGCCAAGCCGGGACAGGGAGGAATCAGCCCCAGCATTTT.

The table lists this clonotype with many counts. For the CDR3, the DNA is TGTGCCAGTAGGGGCGAATTAGAAGCTTTCTTT. Amino acids: CASRGELEAFF. The chain links TRBV19 to TRBJ1-1; D not certain. The CDR3 is made up of 11 amino acids. CDR1 is LNHDA and CDR2 is SQIVND in the germline V gene (reference sequence). The V gene lost 6 bases and the J gene lost 8 bases, with 10 bases spanning the gap.

CDR3 loop: CASSPMFKGGGELFF. DNA for the CDR3: TGTGCCAGCAGCCCTATGTTCAAGGGGGGCGGGGAGCTGTTTTTT. The V call is TRBV11-2, the J call TRBJ2-2; possibly TRBD1 or TRBD2 for D (6 bases each). CDR1 SGHAT and CDR2 FQNNGV come from the germline V gene. V shed 5 bases and J shed 7 bases, with 17 bases lying between them. The CDR3 totals 15 residues.